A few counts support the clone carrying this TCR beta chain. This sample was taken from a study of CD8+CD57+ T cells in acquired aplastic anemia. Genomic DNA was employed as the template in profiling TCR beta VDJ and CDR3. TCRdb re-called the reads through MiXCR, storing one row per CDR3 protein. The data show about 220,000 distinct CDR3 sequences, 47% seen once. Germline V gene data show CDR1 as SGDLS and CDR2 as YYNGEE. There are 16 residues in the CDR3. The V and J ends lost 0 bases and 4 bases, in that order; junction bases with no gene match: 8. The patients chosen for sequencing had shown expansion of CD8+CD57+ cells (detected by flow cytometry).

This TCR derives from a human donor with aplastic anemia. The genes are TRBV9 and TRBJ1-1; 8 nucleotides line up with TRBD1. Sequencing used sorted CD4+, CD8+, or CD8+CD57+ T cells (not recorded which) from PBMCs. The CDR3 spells CASSVGAGGAGTEAFF. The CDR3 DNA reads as TGTGCCAGCAGCGTAGGAGCAGGGGGCGCGGGCACTGAAGCTTTCTTT.